This T cell receptor beta chain was found in a study of blood T cell repertoires in COVID-19. Here immunoSEQ multiplex PCR was the method, and the copy in TCRdb shows in-frame clones only, minus some. Here the sample spans 200,000 to 300,000 clones, roughly 89% being singletons. Germline V gene data show CDR1 as SGDLS and CDR2 as YYNGEE. There are 15 residues in the CDR3. Trimming left V 3 bases short and J 0 bases short, with 10 bases between. In its sample, this clone was seen once. Other DNA sequences in this sample translate to the same CDR3. J is TRBJ2-1 and V is TRBV9, with D hard to call. The sample taken for sequencing was PBMCs or T cells enriched from blood (not recorded which). The source of this sequence is a woman aged 25 to 39 who had recovered from COVID-19. DNA for the CDR3: TGTGCCAGCAGCGCGACTGGCCTCTCCTACAATGAGCAGTTCTTC. It encodes CASSATGLSYNEQFF. The entire variable domain, with the rest obtained from reference TRBV9 and TRBJ2-1, is as follows: DSGVTQTPKHLITATGQRVTLRCSPRSGDLSVYWYQQSLDQGLQFLIQYYNGEERAKGNILERFSAQQFPDLHSELNLSSLELGDSALYFCASSATGLSYNEQFFGPGTRLTVL.